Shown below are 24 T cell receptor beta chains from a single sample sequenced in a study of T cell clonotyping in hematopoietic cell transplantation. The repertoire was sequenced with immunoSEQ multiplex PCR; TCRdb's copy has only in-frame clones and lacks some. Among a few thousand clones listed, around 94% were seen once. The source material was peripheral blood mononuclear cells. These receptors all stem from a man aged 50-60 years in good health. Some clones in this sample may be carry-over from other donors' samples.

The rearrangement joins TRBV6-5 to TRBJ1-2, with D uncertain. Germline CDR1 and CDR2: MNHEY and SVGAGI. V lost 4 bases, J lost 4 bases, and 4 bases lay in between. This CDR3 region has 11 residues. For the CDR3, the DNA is TGTGCCAGCAGTTCTCGCTATGGCTACACCTTC. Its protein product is CASSSRYGYTF.

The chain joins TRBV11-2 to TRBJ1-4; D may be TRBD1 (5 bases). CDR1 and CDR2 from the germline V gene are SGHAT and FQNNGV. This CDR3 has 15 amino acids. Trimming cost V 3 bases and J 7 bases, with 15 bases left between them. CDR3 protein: CASSFSQGTIEKLFF. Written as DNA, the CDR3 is TGTGCCAGCAGCTTCTCGCAGGGCACCATTGAAAAACTGTTTTTT.

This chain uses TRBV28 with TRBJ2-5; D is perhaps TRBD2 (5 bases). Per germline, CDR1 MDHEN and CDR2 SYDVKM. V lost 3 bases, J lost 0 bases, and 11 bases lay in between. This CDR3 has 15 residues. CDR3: CASSFWTAYQETQYF. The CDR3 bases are TGTGCCAGCAGTTTCTGGACTGCGTACCAAGAGACCCAGTACTTC.

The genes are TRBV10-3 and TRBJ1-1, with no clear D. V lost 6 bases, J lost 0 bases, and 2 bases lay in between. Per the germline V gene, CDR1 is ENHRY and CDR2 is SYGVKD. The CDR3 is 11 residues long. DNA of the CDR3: TGTGCCATCAGGCTGAACACTGAAGCTTTCTTT. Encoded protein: CAIRLNTEAFF.

The chain's CDR3 is CASRRGGTPNTEAFF. In DNA, the CDR3 is TGCGCCAGCAGAAGGGGTGGGACACCCAACACTGAAGCTTTCTTT. The rearrangement links TRBV5-1 to TRBJ1-1; a weak D match, TRBD1 (6 bases). V lost 5 bases and J 2 bases, leaving 16 bases between the germline ends. Germline V gene data show CDR1 as SGHRS and CDR2 as YFSETQ. The CDR3 has 15 amino acids.

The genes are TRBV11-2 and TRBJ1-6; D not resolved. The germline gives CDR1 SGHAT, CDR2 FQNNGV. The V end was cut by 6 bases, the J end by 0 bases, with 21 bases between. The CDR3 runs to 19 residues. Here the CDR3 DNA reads TGTGCCAGCAGTCGCACCTTCGGCGACGGACCCTCCTATAATTCACCCCTCCACTTT. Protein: CASSRTFGDGPSYNSPLHF.

CDR3 sequence reads: CASTPPGRGAEAFF. The CDR3 DNA is TGTGCCAGTACGCCTCCCGGGAGAGGCGCTGAAGCTTTCTTT. The V and J genes are TRBV19 and TRBJ1-1, with no clear D. There are 14 residues in the CDR3. Germline V CDR1 and CDR2: LNHDA, SQIVND (reference sequence). Trimming left V 7 bases short and J 6 bases short, with 18 bases between.

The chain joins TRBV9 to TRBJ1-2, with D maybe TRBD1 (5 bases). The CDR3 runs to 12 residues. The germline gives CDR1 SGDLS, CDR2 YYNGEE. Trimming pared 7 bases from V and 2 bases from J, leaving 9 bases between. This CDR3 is CASGRDNYGYTF. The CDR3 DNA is TGTGCCAGCGGCCGGGACAACTATGGCTACACCTTC.

The CDR3 nucleotides are TGTGCCAGTAGTCCAACCGACAGGGGCTTCAATCAGCCCCAGCATTTT. It encodes CASSPTDRGFNQPQHF. The chain recombines TRBV19 with TRBJ1-5, with 8 bases matching TRBD1. CDR1 LNHDA and CDR2 SQIVND come from the germline V gene (reference sequence). Losses at the gene ends were 5 bases for V and 3 bases for J; bases not matched to a gene: 9. CDR3 length: 16 residues. The whole variable domain, remainder taken from reference TRBV19 and TRBJ1-5, is DGGITQSPKYLFRKEGQNVTLSCEQNLNHDAMYWYRQDPGQGLRLIYYSQIVNDFQKGDIAEGYSVSREKKESFPLTVTSAQKNPTAFYLCASSPTDRGFNQPQHFGDGTRLSIL.

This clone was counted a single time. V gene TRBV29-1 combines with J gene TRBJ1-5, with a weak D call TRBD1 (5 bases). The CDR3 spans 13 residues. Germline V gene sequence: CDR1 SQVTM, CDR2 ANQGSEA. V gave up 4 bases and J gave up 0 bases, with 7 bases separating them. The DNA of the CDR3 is TGCAGCGTTGGGGGCAATAGCAATCAGCCCCAGCATTTT. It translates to CSVGGNSNQPQHF. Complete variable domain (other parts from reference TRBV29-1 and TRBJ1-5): SAVISQKPSRDICQRGTSLTIQCQVDSQVTMMFWYRQQPGQSLTLIATANQGSEATYESGFVIDKFPISRPNLTFSTLTVSNMSPEDSSIYLCSVGGNSNQPQHFGDGTRLSIL.

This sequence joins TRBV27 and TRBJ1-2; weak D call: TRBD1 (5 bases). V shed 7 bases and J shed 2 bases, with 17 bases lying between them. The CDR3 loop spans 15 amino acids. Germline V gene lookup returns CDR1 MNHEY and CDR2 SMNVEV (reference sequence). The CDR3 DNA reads TGTGCCAGCAAGCCCCTAGGGGCCGAAAACTATGGCTACACCTTC. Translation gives CASKPLGAENYGYTF.

The DNA for the CDR3 is TGTGCCAGCAGCTCCCTAGCGGGGGCCGCCGGGGAGCTGTTTTTT. Its translation is CASSSLAGAAGELFF. J is TRBJ2-2 and V is TRBV7-8; 10 positions match TRBD2. V lost 4 bases and J lost 6; bases outside the gene matches: 5. This CDR3 is 15 amino acids long. Germline V CDR1 and CDR2: SGHVS, FQNEAQ.

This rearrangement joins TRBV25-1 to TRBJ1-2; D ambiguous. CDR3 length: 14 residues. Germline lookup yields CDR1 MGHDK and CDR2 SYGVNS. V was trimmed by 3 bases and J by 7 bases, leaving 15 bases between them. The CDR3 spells CASSELGSVFGYTF. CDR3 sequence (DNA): TGTGCCAGCAGTGAGCTCGGGTCGGTATTTGGCTACACCTTC.

The CDR3 coding sequence is TGTGCCAGCAGCAAACAGGTTCCTAGCACAGATACGCAGTATTTT. Its protein is CASSKQVPSTDTQYF. This chain connects TRBV9 to TRBJ2-3, with a possible D match to TRBD1 (5 bases). V lost 4 bases, J lost 0 bases, and 12 bases lay in between. This CDR3 spans 15 amino acids. Germline CDR1 SGDLS, CDR2 YYNGEE.

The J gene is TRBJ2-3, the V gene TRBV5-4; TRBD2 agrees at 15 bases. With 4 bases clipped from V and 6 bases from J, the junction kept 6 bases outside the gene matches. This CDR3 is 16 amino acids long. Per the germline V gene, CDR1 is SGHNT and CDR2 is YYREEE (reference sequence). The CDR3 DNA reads TGTGCCAGCAGCCGAGGCGGACTAGCGGGGGGGGATACGCAGTATTTT. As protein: CASSRGGLAGGDTQYF.

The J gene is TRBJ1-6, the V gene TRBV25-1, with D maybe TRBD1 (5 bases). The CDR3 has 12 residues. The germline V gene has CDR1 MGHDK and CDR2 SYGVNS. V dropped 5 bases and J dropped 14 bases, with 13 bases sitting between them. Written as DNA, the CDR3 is TGTGCCAGCAGTCCAGCCGGGACTGCCCTCCACTTT. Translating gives CASSPAGTALHF.

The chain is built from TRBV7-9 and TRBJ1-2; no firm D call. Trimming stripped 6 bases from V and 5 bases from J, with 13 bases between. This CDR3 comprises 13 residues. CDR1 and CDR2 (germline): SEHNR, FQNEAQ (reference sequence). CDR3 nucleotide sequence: TGTGCCAGCAGACGGACTGCGGAGTATGGCTACACCTTC. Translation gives CASRRTAEYGYTF.

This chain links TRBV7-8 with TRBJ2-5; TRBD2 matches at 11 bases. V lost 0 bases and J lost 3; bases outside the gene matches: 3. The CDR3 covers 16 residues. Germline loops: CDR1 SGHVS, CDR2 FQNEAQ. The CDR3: CASSLAELAGEETQYF. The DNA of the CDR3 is TGTGCCAGCAGCTTAGCCGAACTAGCGGGGGAAGAGACCCAGTACTTC.

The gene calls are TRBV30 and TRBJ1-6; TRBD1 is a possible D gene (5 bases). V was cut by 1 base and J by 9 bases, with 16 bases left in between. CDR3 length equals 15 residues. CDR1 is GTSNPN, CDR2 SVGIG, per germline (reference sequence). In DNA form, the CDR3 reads TGTGCCTGGAGTGCGGGACCACGGGAGGGTTCACCCCTCCACTTT. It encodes CAWSAGPREGSPLHF.

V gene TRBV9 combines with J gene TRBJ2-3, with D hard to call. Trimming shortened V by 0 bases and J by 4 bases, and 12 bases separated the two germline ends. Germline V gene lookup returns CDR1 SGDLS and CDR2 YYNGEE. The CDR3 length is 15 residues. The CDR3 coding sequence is TGTGCCAGCAGCGTAGACGGGTTTCGCGCAGATACGCAGTATTTT. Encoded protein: CASSVDGFRADTQYF.

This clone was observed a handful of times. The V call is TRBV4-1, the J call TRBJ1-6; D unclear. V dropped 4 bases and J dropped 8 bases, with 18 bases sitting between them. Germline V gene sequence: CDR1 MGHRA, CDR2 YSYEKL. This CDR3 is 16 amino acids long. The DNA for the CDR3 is TGCGCCAGCAGCCCCGACGGAGGGTATGGTGATTCACCCCTCCACTTT. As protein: CASSPDGGYGDSPLHF.

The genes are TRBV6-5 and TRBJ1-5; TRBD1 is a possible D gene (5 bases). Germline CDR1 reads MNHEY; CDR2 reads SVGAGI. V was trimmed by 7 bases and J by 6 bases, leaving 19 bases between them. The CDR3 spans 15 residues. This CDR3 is CASTDRAETGQPQHF. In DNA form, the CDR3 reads TGTGCCAGCACCGACCGAGCGGAAACAGGTCAGCCCCAGCATTTT.

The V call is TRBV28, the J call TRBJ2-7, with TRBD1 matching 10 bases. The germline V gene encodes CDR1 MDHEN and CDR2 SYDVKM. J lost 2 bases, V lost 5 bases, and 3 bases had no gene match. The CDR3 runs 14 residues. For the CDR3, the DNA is TGTGCCAGCAGTCCCGGGACAGGGGCCTACGAGCAGTACTTC. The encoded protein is CASSPGTGAYEQYF.

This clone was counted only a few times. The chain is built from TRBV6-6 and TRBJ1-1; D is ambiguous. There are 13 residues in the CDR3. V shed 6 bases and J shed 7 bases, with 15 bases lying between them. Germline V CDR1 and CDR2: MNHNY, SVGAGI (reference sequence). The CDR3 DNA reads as TGTGCCAGCAGCCCCCGCGGACTATTTGAAGCTTTCTTT. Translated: CASSPRGLFEAFF.